Each of the 8 T cell receptor beta chains below was sequenced from the same sample in a study of T-cell memory formation after mild COVID-19. One entry per CDR3 protein results from TCRdb running MiXCR on the 5' RACE reads. The repertoire consists of 190,000 or so distinct CDR3 sequences, with 20% to 25% occurring once and the leading ten covering 23%. The source material was PBMCs or a T cell subset sorted from them (not recorded which). Receptor source: an adult woman who had mild COVID-19 (a few samples of this study predate the infection). Cell type and time point are not known.

DNA for the CDR3: TGTGCCACCAGTGTACCGGGAACGAACACCGGGGAGCTGTTTTTT. This sequence encodes CATSVPGTNTGELFF. The chain links TRBV24-1 to TRBJ2-2, with D perhaps matching TRBD2 (5 bases). The CDR3 length is 15 residues. V was shortened by 5 bases and J by 0 bases, with 9 bases between the two germline ends. Per germline, CDR1 KGHDR and CDR2 SFDVKD.

This chain joins TRBV24-1 and TRBJ2-3; the D gene could be TRBD1 or TRBD2 (6 bases each). The length of the CDR3 is 16 residues. Germline-derived CDR1 and CDR2 are KGHDR and SFDVKD. Trimming stripped 0 bases from V and 7 bases from J, with 16 bases between. In nucleotides, the CDR3 is TGTGCCACCAGTGATTTGGGGTCCAGGGGAGGACATACGCAGTATTTT. It translates to CATSDLGSRGGHTQYF.

The chain uses TRBV6-4 and TRBJ2-2; 8 nucleotides agree with TRBD2. The CDR3 spans 16 residues. Germline V gives CDR1 MRHNA, CDR2 SNTAGT. The V and J ends lost 9 bases and 0 bases, in that order; junction bases with no gene match: 9. The CDR3 DNA reads TGTGCCAGTGCAGAGGTAGCGGGATCGAACACCGGGGAGCTGTTTTTT. This translates into CASAEVAGSNTGELFF.

This clonotype was detected only a few times. This rearrangement joins TRBV11-3 to TRBJ1-1, with a tentative D call TRBD1 (5 bases). Germline CDR1 SGHNT, CDR2 YENEEA. The CDR3 contains 15 residues. V lost 4 bases, J lost 4 bases, and 16 bases lay in between. CDR3 sequence: CASSSRGGVGTEAFF. CDR3 DNA sequence: TGTGCCAGCAGCTCAAGGGGAGGGGTCGGCACTGAAGCTTTCTTT.

The chain links TRBV7-2 to TRBJ2-1; D uncertain. This CDR3 has 13 amino acids. V lost 2 bases to trimming and J lost 4 bases, with 6 bases between them. Germline V gives CDR1 SGHTA, CDR2 FQGNSA. The CDR3 DNA reads as TGTGCCAGCAGCTTAACCCCATACAATGAGCAGTTCTTC. Amino acids: CASSLTPYNEQFF.

There are a few counts of this clonotype. V is TRBV29-1 and J is TRBJ1-2, with D unclear. Trimming removed 3 bases from V and 4 bases from J, with 9 bases in between. The germline V gene has CDR1 SQVTM and CDR2 ANQGSEA. The CDR3 covers 12 residues. CDR3 residues: CSVDGNLYGYTF. The CDR3 DNA reads TGCAGCGTTGACGGGAATCTCTATGGCTACACCTTC.

The rearrangement joins TRBV3-1 to TRBJ2-1; D is undetermined. V lost 8 bases, J lost 2 bases, and 10 bases lay in between. The CDR3 consists of 13 residues. Germline V gene lookup returns CDR1 LGHDT and CDR2 YNNKEL (reference sequence). CDR3 residues: CASSTTPYNEQFF. CDR3 sequence (DNA): TGTGCCAGCTCGACCACCCCCTACAATGAGCAGTTCTTC.

A few counts support this clonotype. CDR3 residues: CASSSVDRDSYEQYF. CDR3 sequence (DNA): TGTGCCAGCAGTTCGGTGGACAGGGACTCCTACGAGCAGTACTTC. The chain employs TRBV6-6 and TRBJ2-7, with 8 nucleotides matching TRBD1. The germline V gene has CDR1 MNHNY and CDR2 SVGAGI (reference sequence). CDR3 length: 15 residues. The junction had 5 bases not matched to a gene; V was cut back by 4 bases and J by 0 bases.